This TCR beta chain was identified during a study of T cell responses to AZD1222 COVID-19 vaccine. Germline CDR1 MDHEN, CDR2 SYDVKM. CDR3 size: 12 residues. Profiling relied on immunoSEQ multiplex PCR, and the TCRdb table lists in-frame clones only, not all of them. This repertoire shows about 77,000 clones, 92% found once; its top ten account for under 5%. This clone appeared a single time. Its ends do not fully match the called genes, so a read error is possible. This chain joins TRBV28 and TRBJ1-1; no firm D call. Source: peripheral blood, taken 28 days after the second AZD1222 dose. This TCR derives from an adult who received the AZD1222 COVID-19 vaccine. CDR3 DNA sequence: TGTGCCAGCCACCGGACGCCGGGCGGGAGGATCTTT. The encoded protein is CASHRTPGGRIF.